This TCR beta chain originates from a study of T-cell memory formation after mild COVID-19. Background on the study: TCR clusters were mostly confined to one donor each. The study's findings and limits: Contracting CD4+ clones were located mainly in CM and EM, and CD8+ clones in EMRA. Cross-reactive memory seemingly joined, as some responding clones were found in pre-infection memory.

MiXCR was run by TCRdb on the 5' RACE reads, yielding one entry per CDR3 protein. This repertoire shows under 700,000 distinct CDR3 sequences, around 20% found once; its top ten account for about 12%. Deletions cut 2 bases from V and 8 bases from J, with 12 bases between. This CDR3 has 13 residues. Looked up from germline, CDR1 is SGHTA and CDR2 is FQGNSA. As concerns this clonotype: Its specificity is not known.

The J gene is TRBJ1-2, the V gene TRBV7-2; D unresolved. The sample taken for sequencing was PBMCs or a T cell subset sorted from them (not recorded which). The source is an adult woman who had mild COVID-19 (a few samples of this study predate the infection). Cell type and time point are not known. The CDR3 reads CASSLSGSAGYTF. DNA for the CDR3: TGTGCCAGCAGCTTATCCGGGTCTGCCGGCTACACCTTC.